This T cell receptor beta chain emerged from a study of cytomegalovirus exposure and HLA in healthy donors. Study observations and caveats: Rare sequences made up most TCRs, while some public TCRs were found in many donors.

Generated by immunoSEQ multiplex PCR, the TCRdb table keeps only in-frame clones and is missing some. Of roughly 260,000 clones listed, around 90% are singletons. Comment on this clone: Its antigen is not identified.

The sequencing input was PBMCs. This clonotype originated in a woman between 18 and 29 years old in good health and CMV-seronegative.

DNA of the CDR3: TGTGCCAGCGGAGAACTAGCGGGGGTAAATACGCAGTATTTT. Its translation: CASGELAGVNTQYF. The rearrangement joins TRBV27 to TRBJ2-3, with 11 bases matching TRBD2. Germline trimming cut 8 bases from V and 7 bases from J; bases unmatched to any gene: 8. CDR3 length equals 14 residues. CDR1 and CDR2 (germline): MNHEY, SMNVEV (reference sequence).